This TCR beta chain was profiled in a study of shared clonotypes between healthy human individuals. Across the study: Three CD4 naive, three CD4 memory, two CD8 naive and one CD8 memory plate were used per donor.

About this clone: What it recognizes is unknown.

Whole-study findings and limits: Although depth was large, rarefaction showed that sequencing of the sorted subsets was incomplete.

Naive CD8 populations comprised CD45RO-negative cells positively selected for CCR7, excluding terminally differentiated effector memory CD45RA+ cells. CDR1 and CDR2 (germline): MDHEN, SYDVKM. The CDR3 is 12 residues long. Between the trimmed V and J ends, which lost 3 bases and 8 bases, there was a span of 8 bases. The method was immunoSEQ multiplex PCR; TCRdb's version includes in-frame clones alone and lacks a portion of them. Of hundreds of thousands of clones in the sample, 85% to 95% were seen once. Sequenced input: naive CD8+ T cells sorted from blood. This TCR was recovered from a woman aged 25 to 39 in good health. The J gene is TRBJ1-5, the V gene TRBV28, with unresolved D. The CDR3 loop is CASSLDREPQHF. In DNA form, the CDR3 reads TGTGCCAGCAGTTTGGACCGTGAGCCCCAGCATTTT.